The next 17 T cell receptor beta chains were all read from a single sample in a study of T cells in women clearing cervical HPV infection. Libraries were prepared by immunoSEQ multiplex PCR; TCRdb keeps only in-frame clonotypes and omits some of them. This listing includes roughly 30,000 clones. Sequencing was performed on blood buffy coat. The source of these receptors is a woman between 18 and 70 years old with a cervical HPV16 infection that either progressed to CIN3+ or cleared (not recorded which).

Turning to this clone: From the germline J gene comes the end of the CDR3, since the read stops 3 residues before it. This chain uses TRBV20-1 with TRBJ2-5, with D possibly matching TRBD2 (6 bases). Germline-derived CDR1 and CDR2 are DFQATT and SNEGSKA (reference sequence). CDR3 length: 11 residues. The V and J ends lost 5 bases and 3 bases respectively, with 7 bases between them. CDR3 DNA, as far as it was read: TGCAGTGCTCGGAGGGAAGAGACC. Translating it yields CSARREET. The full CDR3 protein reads CSARREETQYF.

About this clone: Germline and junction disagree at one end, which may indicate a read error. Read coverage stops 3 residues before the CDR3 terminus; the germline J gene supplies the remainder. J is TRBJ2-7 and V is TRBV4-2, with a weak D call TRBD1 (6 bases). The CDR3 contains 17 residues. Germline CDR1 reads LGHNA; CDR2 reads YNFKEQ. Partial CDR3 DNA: TGCGCCAGCAGCCAGTCTAGGACAGATTACTACTCCTACGAG. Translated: CASSQSRTDYYSYE. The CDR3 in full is CASSQSRTDYYSYEQYF.

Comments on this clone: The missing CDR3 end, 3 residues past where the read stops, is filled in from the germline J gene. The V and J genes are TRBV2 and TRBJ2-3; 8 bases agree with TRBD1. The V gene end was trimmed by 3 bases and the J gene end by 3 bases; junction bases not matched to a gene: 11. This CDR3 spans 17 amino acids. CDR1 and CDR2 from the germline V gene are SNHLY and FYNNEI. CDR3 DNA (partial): TGTGCCAGCAGTGATTTGCAGGGGGCGCGAAGAACAGATACG. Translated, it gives CASSDLQGARRTDT. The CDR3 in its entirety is CASSDLQGARRTDTQYF.

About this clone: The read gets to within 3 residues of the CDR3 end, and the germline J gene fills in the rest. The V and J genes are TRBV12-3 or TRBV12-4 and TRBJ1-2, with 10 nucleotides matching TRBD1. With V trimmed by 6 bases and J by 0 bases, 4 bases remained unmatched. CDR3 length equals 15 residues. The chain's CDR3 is CASSYGTGANYGYTF. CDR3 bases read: TGTGCCAGCAGCTACGGGACAGGGGCTAACTATGGC.

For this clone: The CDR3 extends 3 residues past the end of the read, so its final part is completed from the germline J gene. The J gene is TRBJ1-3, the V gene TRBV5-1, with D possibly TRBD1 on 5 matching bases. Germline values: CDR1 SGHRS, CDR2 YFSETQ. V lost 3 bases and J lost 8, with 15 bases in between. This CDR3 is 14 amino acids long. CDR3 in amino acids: CASSSPQGADTIYF. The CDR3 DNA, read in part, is TGCGCCAGCAGCTCCCCCCAGGGCGCAGACACC.

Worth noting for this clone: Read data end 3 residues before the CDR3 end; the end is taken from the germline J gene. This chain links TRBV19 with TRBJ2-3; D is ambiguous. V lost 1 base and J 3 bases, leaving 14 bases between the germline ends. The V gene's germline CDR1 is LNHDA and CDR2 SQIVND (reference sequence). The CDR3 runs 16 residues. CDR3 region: CASSIGHTMGTDTQYF. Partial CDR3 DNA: TGTGCCAGTAGTATAGGACACACGATGGGTACAGATACG. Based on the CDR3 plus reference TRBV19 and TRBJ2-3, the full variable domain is DGGITQSPKYLFRKEGQNVTLSCEQNLNHDAMYWYRQDPGQGLRLIYYSQIVNDFQKGDIAEGYSVSREKKESFPLTVTSAQKNPTAFYLCASSIGHTMGTDTQYFGPGTRLTVL.

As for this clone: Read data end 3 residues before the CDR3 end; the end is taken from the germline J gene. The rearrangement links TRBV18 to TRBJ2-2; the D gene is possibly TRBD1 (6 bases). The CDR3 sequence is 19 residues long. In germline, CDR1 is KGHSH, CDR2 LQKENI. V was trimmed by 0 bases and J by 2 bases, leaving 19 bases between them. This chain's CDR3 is CASSPPNGRGPSNTGELFF. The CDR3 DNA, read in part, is TGTGCCAGCTCACCACCTAATGGCAGGGGCCCTAGTAACACCGGGGAG. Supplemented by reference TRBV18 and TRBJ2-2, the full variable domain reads NAGVMQNPRHLVRRRGQEARLRCSPMKGHSHVYWYRQLPEEGLKFMVYLQKENIIDESGMPKERFSAEFPKEGPSILRIQQVVRGDSAAYFCASSPPNGRGPSNTGELFFGEGSRLTVL.

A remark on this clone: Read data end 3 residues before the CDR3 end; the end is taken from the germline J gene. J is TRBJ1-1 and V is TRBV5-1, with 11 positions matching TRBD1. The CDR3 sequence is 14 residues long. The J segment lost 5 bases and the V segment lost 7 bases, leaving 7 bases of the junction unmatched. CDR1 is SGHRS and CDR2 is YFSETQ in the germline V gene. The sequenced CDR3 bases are TGCGCCAGCTGGGGGGACAGGGGGAGGACTGAA. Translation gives CASWGDRGRTE. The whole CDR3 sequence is CASWGDRGRTEAFF.

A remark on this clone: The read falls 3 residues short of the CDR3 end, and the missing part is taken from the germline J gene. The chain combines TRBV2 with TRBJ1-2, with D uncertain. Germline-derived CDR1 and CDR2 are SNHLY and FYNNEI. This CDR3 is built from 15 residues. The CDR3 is CASSEGFKQRVGYTF. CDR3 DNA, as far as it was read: TGTGCCAGCAGTGAAGGGTTCAAGCAGCGGGTCGGC. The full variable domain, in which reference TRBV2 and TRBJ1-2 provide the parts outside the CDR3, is EPEVTQTPSHQVTQMGQEVILRCVPISNHLYFYWYRQILGQKVEFLVSFYNNEISEKSEIFDDQFSVERPDGSNFTLKIRSTKLEDSAMYFCASSEGFKQRVGYTFGSGTRLTVV.

The CDR3: CASSLNRGYEQYF. The DNA read from the CDR3 is TGCGCCAGCAGCTTGAATAGGGGCTACGAG. The chain couples TRBV5-1 to TRBJ2-7; D possibly corresponds to TRBD1 (5 bases). The read terminates 3 residues ahead of where the CDR3 ends, so the germline J gene completes it. CDR1 and CDR2 from the germline V gene are SGHRS and YFSETQ. The germline V and J ends were trimmed by 1 base and 3 bases, with 8 bases remaining between them. The CDR3 is 13 amino acids.

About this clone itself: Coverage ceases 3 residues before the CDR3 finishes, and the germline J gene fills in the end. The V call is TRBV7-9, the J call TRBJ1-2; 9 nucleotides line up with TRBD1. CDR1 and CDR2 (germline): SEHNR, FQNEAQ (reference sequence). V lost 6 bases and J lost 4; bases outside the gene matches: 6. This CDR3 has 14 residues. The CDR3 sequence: CASSLQGAIYGYTF. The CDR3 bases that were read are TGTGCCAGCAGTCTACAGGGGGCTATCTATGGC.

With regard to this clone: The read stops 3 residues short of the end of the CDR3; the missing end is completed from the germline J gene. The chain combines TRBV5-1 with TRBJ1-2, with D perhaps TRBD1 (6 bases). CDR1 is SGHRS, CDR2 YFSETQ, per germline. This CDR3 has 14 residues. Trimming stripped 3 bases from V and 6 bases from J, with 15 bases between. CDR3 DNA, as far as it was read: TGCGCCAGCAGCTCCGGGGCAGGGGCGGATGGC. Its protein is CASSSGAGADG. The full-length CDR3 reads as CASSSGAGADGYTF.

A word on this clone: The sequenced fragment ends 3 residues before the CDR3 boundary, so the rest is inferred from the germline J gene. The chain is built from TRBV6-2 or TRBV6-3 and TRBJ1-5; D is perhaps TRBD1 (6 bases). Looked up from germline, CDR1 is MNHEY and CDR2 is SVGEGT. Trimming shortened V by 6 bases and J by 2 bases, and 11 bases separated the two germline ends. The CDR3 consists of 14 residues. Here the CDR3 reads CASSRRGGNQPQHF. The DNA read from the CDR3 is TGTGCCAGCAGCCGCAGGGGTGGCAATCAGCCC.

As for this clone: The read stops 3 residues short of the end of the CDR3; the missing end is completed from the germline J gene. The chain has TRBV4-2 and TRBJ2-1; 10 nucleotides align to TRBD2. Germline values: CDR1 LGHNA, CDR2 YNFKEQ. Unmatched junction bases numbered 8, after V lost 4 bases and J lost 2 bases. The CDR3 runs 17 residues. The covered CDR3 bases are TGTGCCAGCAGCCTTTCAGCCAGCGGGGGGGCCTACAATGAG. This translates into CASSLSASGGAYNE. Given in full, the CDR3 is CASSLSASGGAYNEQFF.

The chain's CDR3 is CSAGGGGVYEQYF. Partial CDR3 DNA: TGCAGTGCTGGAGGGGGCGGAGTCTACGAG. The V call is TRBV20-1, the J call TRBJ2-7; D perhaps matches TRBD1 (7 bases). The CDR3 end falls 3 residues outside the read, so it is completed with the germline J gene. Germline CDR1 reads DFQATT; CDR2 reads SNEGSKA (reference sequence). The ends were cut back, 5 bases at V and 3 bases at J, with 14 bases in the middle. CDR3 length: 13 residues.

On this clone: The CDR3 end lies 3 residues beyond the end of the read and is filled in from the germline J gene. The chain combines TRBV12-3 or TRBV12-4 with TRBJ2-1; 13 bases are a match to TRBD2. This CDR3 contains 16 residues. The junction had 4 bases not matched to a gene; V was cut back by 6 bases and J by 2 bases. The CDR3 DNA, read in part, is TGTGCCAGCAGCCTTACTAGCGGGGGGGCCTACAATGAG. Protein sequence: CASSLTSGGAYNE. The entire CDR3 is CASSLTSGGAYNEQFF.

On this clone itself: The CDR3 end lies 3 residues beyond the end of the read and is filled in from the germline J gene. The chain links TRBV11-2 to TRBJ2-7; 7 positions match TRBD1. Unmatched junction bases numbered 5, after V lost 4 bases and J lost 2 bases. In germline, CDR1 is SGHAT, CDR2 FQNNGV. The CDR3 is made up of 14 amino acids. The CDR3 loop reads CASSSLTGTYEQYF. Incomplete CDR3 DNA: TGTGCCAGCAGCTCCTTGACAGGGACCTACGAG.